This note documents a single T cell receptor (beta chain) sequence. Its antigen remains unknown. This sample is drawn from a study of response to subunit inactivated influenza vaccine. This CDR3 has 15 amino acids. Per the germline V gene, CDR1 is LGHDT and CDR2 is YNNKEL (reference sequence). V was cut by 0 bases and J by 5 bases, with 13 bases left in between. Study-level results: The authors suggested that every seasonal influenza vaccination recruits few new T cells.

TCRdb redid the calling of the RT-PCR reads with MiXCR, one entry per CDR3 protein. Here the sample spans roughly 790,000 distinct CDR3 sequences, over 20% being singletons. The clonotype comes from a man aged 50 to 60 who received an inactivated influenza vaccine. The input for sequencing was PBMCs from blood, taken more than 4 days after vaccination. This chain joins TRBV3-1 and TRBJ1-1; D perhaps matches TRBD1 (6 bases). The CDR3 sequence: CASSQDAVRGTEAFF. The CDR3 DNA reads as TGTGCCAGCAGCCAAGATGCGGTTAGGGGGACTGAAGCTTTCTTT. Full variable domain (remainder filled in from reference TRBV3-1 and TRBJ1-1): DTAVSQTPKYLVTQMGNDKSIKCEQNLGHDTMYWYKQDSKKFLKIMFSYNNKELIINETVPNRFSPKSPDKAHLNLHINSLELGDSAVYFCASSQDAVRGTEAFFGQGTRLTVV.